The following is a T cell receptor beta chain sequence with its context. In the original analysis: Researchers report that nucleated cell counts were estimated from reference gene primer amplification. The table came from immunoSEQ multiplex PCR; TCRdb's copy has only in-frame clones and leaves some out. V, J and clone size are taken as reported in that table, and D and trimming were inferred from the DNA itself. The sample yields tens of thousands of clones, more than 85% seen once. The data belong to a study of blood T cell repertoires in COVID-19. About the study: Collection of acute and convalescent COVID-19 samples took place in the United States, Italy and Spain. PBMCs, B-cell-depleted T cells, or T cells provided the cDNA or gDNA that made up the material.

The junction had 5 bases not matched to a gene; V was cut back by 5 bases and J by 5 bases. From germline, CDR1 is SEHNR and CDR2 FQNEAQ (reference sequence). CDR3 length: 14 residues. This TCR derives from a male donor with active COVID-19. This chain uses TRBV7-9 with TRBJ1-5; 8 nucleotides align to TRBD1. Sequencing was carried out using peripheral blood. CDR3 sequence reads: CASSEQGVDQPQHF. The CDR3 coding sequence is TGTGCCAGCAGCGAACAGGGGGTGGATCAGCCCCAGCATTTT.